This paragraph reports one T cell receptor (beta chain). Assay used: immunoSEQ multiplex PCR; TCRdb lists only in-frame clones, some missing. The sample holds 85,000 to 120,000 clones, roughly 90% seen once. The ends were cut back, 5 bases at V and 2 bases at J, with 19 bases in the middle. The CDR3 length is 16 residues. Per the germline V gene, CDR1 is SEHNR and CDR2 is FQNEAQ (reference sequence). The source of the sample is a study of cytomegalovirus exposure and HLA in healthy donors. The specimen was PBMCs. This receptor was identified in a woman younger than 30 in good health and CMV-seropositive. The V call is TRBV7-9, the J call TRBJ2-7; a possible D gene is TRBD2 (7 bases). CDR3 nucleotide sequence: TGTGCCAGCAGCCCTTCCATCCGGGGGGCCACCTACGAGCAGTACTTC. This sequence encodes CASSPSIRGATYEQYF.